The 16 T cell receptor beta chains below were found in one sample sequenced in a study of cytomegalovirus exposure and HLA in healthy donors (dated by TCRdb to the late 2010s). Libraries were made using the immunoSEQ multiplex PCR assay. The multiplex PCR relied on a mix of 60 forward primers for TCR Vbeta segments and 13 reverse primers for TCR Jbeta segments. TCRdb holds this immuneACCESS table with in-frame rearrangements only. Some clones are missing; in checked studies, unresolved V genes explain under half, and the rest has no known cause. The sample's clone listing holds 80,000 to 95,000 clones. Approximately 1% of the sample comes from the top ten. The sequenced sample was PBMCs. The receptors derive from a woman between 25 and 40 years old in good health and CMV-seronegative.

The rearrangement joins TRBV7-9 to TRBJ1-1; D not resolved. Per germline, CDR1 SEHNR and CDR2 FQNEAQ (reference sequence). Trimming removed 5 bases at V and 4 bases at J, with 17 bases between. This CDR3 contains 15 residues. CDR3 nucleotides: TGTGCCAGCAGCCCCCTAAATCTGGGGAGCACTGAAGCTTTCTTT. It codes for CASSPLNLGSTEAFF.

The gene calls are TRBV19 and TRBJ1-2; 7 bases line up with TRBD1. Germline V CDR1 and CDR2: LNHDA, SQIVND (reference sequence). The CDR3 totals 14 residues. The J segment lost 3 bases and the V segment lost 7 bases, leaving 8 bases of the junction unmatched. Written as DNA, the CDR3 is TGTGCCAGTATAAGGACAGGCATAGACTATGGCTACACCTTC. Translating gives CASIRTGIDYGYTF.

The rearrangement links TRBV29-1 to TRBJ2-2; 13 positions agree with TRBD2. From germline, CDR1 is SQVTM and CDR2 ANQGSEA. Germline trimming cut 6 bases from V and 6 bases from J; bases unmatched to any gene: 10. There are 16 residues in the CDR3. CDR3 sequence (DNA): TGCAGCGTCATGGGACTAGCGGGACCAAGCGCCGGGGAGCTGTTTTTT. Translation: CSVMGLAGPSAGELFF.

The gene calls are TRBV6-5 and TRBJ1-2, with 12 positions matching TRBD1. The J segment lost 4 bases and the V segment lost 4 bases, leaving 4 bases of the junction unmatched. CDR1 is MNHEY, CDR2 SVGAGI, per germline. The CDR3 contains 15 residues. In nucleotides, the CDR3 is TGTGCCAGCAGTTTAGGGACAGGGGGCGGCTATGGCTACACCTTC. Residues: CASSLGTGGGYGYTF.

Remarks on this clone: At one end, the junction sequence differs from germline, possibly due to a read error. V is TRBV7-9 and J is TRBJ2-7; a weak D match, TRBD2 (5 bases). Germline V lookup: CDR1 SEHNR, CDR2 FQNEAQ (reference sequence). The CDR3 is 13 residues long. In nucleotides, the CDR3 is TGTGCCAGCAGCTATGGACGGGAATACGAGCAGTCCTTC. The encoded protein is CASSYGREYEQSF.

The V call is TRBV5-4, the J call TRBJ1-2; perhaps TRBD1 as D (5 bases). CDR1 and CDR2 (germline): SGHNT, YYREEE (reference sequence). This CDR3 is 13 amino acids long. Trimming took off 3 bases at V and 1 base at J, with 7 bases between the two ends. CDR3 sequence (DNA): TGTGCCAGCAGCTGGGGGGGTAACTATGGCTACACCTTC. The encoded protein is CASSWGGNYGYTF. The whole variable domain, remainder taken from reference TRBV5-4 and TRBJ1-2, is ETGVTQSPTHLIKTRGQQVTLRCSSQSGHNTVSWYQQALGQGPQFIFQYYREEENGRGNFPPRFSGLQFPNYSSELNVNALELDDSALYLCASSWGGNYGYTFGSGTRLTVV.

The chain uses TRBV6-1 and TRBJ1-3; the D gene is possibly TRBD1 (6 bases). The V end was cut by 2 bases, the J end by 2 bases, with 25 bases between. The CDR3 is made up of 20 amino acids. Germline CDR1 MNHNS, CDR2 SASEGT. CDR3 loop: CASSEPPPPHRARAGNTIYF. The DNA for the CDR3 is TGTGCCAGCAGTGAACCTCCCCCCCCTCACAGGGCCCGGGCTGGAAACACCATATATTTT.

V and J are TRBV27 and TRBJ1-6; 7 bases agree with TRBD1. This CDR3 is 16 amino acids long. CDR1 is MNHEY, CDR2 SMNVEV, per germline (reference sequence). Germline trimming cut 6 bases from V and 0 bases from J; bases unmatched to any gene: 5. This chain's CDR3 is CASRRQGSSYNSPLHF. The CDR3 DNA sequence: TGTGCCAGCAGAAGACAGGGAAGCTCCTATAATTCACCCCTCCACTTT.

The chain employs TRBV6-1 and TRBJ2-7; D is perhaps TRBD1 (6 bases). This CDR3 is built from 13 residues. Germline V CDR1 and CDR2: MNHNS, SASEGT. V was shortened by 3 bases and J by 6 bases, with 12 bases between the two germline ends. The CDR3 region is CASSESGVGEQYF. CDR3 nucleotide sequence: TGTGCCAGCAGTGAGTCAGGGGTGGGCGAGCAGTACTTC.

J is TRBJ1-1 and V is TRBV29-1, with no clear D. The length of the CDR3 is 13 residues. Deletions cut 7 bases from V and 5 bases from J, with 17 bases between. Germline assignment: CDR1 SQVTM and CDR2 ANQGSEA. This CDR3 reads CSGLGGPGTEAFF. The CDR3 nucleotides read TGCAGCGGCTTAGGAGGCCCGGGGACTGAAGCTTTCTTT.

The rearrangement joins TRBV5-4 to TRBJ2-5; no clear D. The CDR3 totals 15 residues. V was cut by 4 bases and J by 3 bases, with 16 bases left in between. Germline V gives CDR1 SGHNT, CDR2 YYREEE (reference sequence). The CDR3 sequence: CASSPGGGGKETQYF. The CDR3 nucleotides are TGTGCCAGCAGCCCCGGTGGCGGCGGAAAAGAGACCCAGTACTTC.

The chain recombines TRBV30 with TRBJ2-3, with no clear D. This CDR3 spans 11 amino acids. Germline lookup yields CDR1 GTSNPN and CDR2 SVGIG (reference sequence). The germline V and J ends were trimmed by 1 base and 3 bases, with 2 bases remaining between them. The CDR3 is CAWSATDTQYF. CDR3 DNA sequence: TGTGCCTGGAGTGCGACAGATACGCAGTATTTT.

The chain couples TRBV10-2 to TRBJ2-5, with 10 bases that match TRBD1. Germline CDR1 WSHSY, CDR2 SAAADI. Unmatched junction bases numbered 5, after V lost 5 bases and J lost 5 bases. The CDR3 is 14 amino acids. Here the CDR3 reads CASSPTGGRETQYF. CDR3 bases: TGCGCCAGCAGTCCGACAGGGGGCCGGGAGACCCAGTACTTC.

The rearrangement joins TRBV30 to TRBJ2-7; 7 bases are shared with TRBD1. CDR1 and CDR2 from the germline V gene are GTSNPN and SVGIG (reference sequence). CDR3 size: 14 residues. The V gene end was trimmed by 4 bases and the J gene end by 5 bases; junction bases not matched to a gene: 11. The CDR3 loop reads CAWNRGLPDDEQYF. DNA of the CDR3: TGTGCCTGGAACAGGGGTCTCCCAGACGACGAGCAGTACTTC.

The gene calls are TRBV30 and TRBJ2-1; TRBD2 might be the D (6 bases). Per germline, CDR1 GTSNPN and CDR2 SVGIG (reference sequence). Trimming pared 5 bases from V and 5 bases from J, leaving 10 bases between. This CDR3 contains 12 residues. This chain's CDR3 is CAWGGSDNEQFF. In DNA, the CDR3 is TGTGCCTGGGGGGGGTCCGACAATGAGCAGTTCTTC.

Worth noting for this clone: At the DNA level, this CDR3 is encoded by other sequences in the same sample as well. The V and J genes are TRBV18 and TRBJ2-7; 8 bases align to TRBD1. The CDR3 has 15 residues. V lost 1 base and J lost 1; bases outside the gene matches: 3. Germline V lookup: CDR1 KGHSH, CDR2 LQKENI. CDR3 DNA: TGTGCCAGCTCACCACGGCAGGGGGCTTCCTACGAGCAGTACTTC. This translates into CASSPRQGASYEQYF.